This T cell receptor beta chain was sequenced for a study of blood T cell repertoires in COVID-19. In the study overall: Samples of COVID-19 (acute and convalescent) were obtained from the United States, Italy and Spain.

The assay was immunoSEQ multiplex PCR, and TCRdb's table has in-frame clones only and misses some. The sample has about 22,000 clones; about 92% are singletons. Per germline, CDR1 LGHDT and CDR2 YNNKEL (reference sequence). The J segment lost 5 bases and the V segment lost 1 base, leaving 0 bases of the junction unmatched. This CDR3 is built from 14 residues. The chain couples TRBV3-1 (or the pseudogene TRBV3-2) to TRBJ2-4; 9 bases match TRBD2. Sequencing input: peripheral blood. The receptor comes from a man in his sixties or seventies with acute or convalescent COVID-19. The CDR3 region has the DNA TGTGCCAGCAGCCAAGGACTAGCGGAAAACATTCAGTACTTC. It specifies CASSQGLAENIQYF.